This entry lists 16 T cell receptor beta chains sequenced from one sample in a study of regulatory T cells in long-lasting Graves disease. CDR3 regions were amplified by Arm-PCR using iRepertoire HTBI primers to build TCR beta libraries. TCRdb reprocessed the multiplex PCR reads via MiXCR and lists one record per CDR3 protein. Of over 500,000 distinct CDR3 sequences in the sample, roughly 16% were seen once. Time point defined: newly diagnosed GD, antithyroid drugs for less than 3 months. PBMC RNA was the source of the TCR library. These data also formed part of another study, on T cells in Graves' hyperthyroidism and ophthalmopathy.

Source: peripheral blood mononuclear cells (PBMCs), taken at new diagnosis, from a patient treated with antithyroid drugs. Every receptor here comes from a young man with Graves disease.

This clonotype occurred many times. The rearrangement links TRBV7-9 to TRBJ2-7; 9 bases agree with TRBD2. This CDR3 is 14 amino acids long. From germline, CDR1 is SEHNR and CDR2 FQNEAQ (reference sequence). The V gene end was trimmed by 3 bases and the J gene end by 2 bases; junction bases not matched to a gene: 2. The CDR3 region has the DNA TGTGCCAGCAGCTTCGCGGGAGGGACCTACGAGCAGTACTTC. It specifies CASSFAGGTYEQYF.

The chain uses TRBV20-1 and TRBJ2-7; 7 bases agree with TRBD1. The CDR3 totals 15 residues. V shed 0 bases, J shed 3 bases, and the junction held 8 bases outside the gene matches. Per the germline V gene, CDR1 is DFQATT and CDR2 is SNEGSKA (reference sequence). Written as DNA, the CDR3 is TGCAGTGCTAGAGATAAACAGGGGAGTTTCTACGAGCAGTACTTC. Amino acid sequence: CSARDKQGSFYEQYF.

This clonotype showed up many times. V usage is TRBV7-9 and J usage is TRBJ1-1; TRBD1 agrees at 8 bases. Looked up from germline, CDR1 is SEHNR and CDR2 is FQNEAQ (reference sequence). CDR3 size: 15 residues. J gave up 3 bases and V 4 bases, and 7 bases lay outside the gene matches. The CDR3 sequence is CASSSRQGSHTEAFF. DNA for the CDR3: TGTGCCAGCAGCTCTCGACAGGGGAGCCACACTGAAGCTTTCTTT.

This clonotype was detected only a few times. The chain joins TRBV18 to TRBJ1-6; 9 bases match TRBD1. CDR3 length equals 14 residues. Germline trimming cut 6 bases from V and 11 bases from J; bases unmatched to any gene: 8. Germline V gene sequence: CDR1 KGHSH, CDR2 LQKENI. CDR3 nucleotides: TGTGCCAGCTCTCCCGGGACAGGGAACGCACCCCTCCACTTT. It encodes CASSPGTGNAPLHF.

The V gene is TRBV5-1, the J gene TRBJ1-1; no clear D. Trimming stripped 3 bases from V and 6 bases from J, with 12 bases between. The CDR3 is 13 amino acids. Germline V gives CDR1 SGHRS, CDR2 YFSETQ. The CDR3 region is CASSSFAAPEAFF. CDR3 nucleotides: TGCGCCAGCAGCTCATTCGCGGCCCCTGAAGCTTTCTTT.

The V call is TRBV5-4, the J call TRBJ2-7; 10 bases fit TRBD1. Trimming at V came to 4 bases and at J to 3 bases, leaving 7 bases not matched to a gene. The CDR3 has 15 residues. Germline lookup yields CDR1 SGHNT and CDR2 YYREEE (reference sequence). The CDR3 loop reads CASSEGQGSLYEQYF. CDR3 in DNA: TGTGCCAGCAGCGAGGGACAGGGGTCTCTCTACGAGCAGTACTTC.

This clonotype was recorded many times. The V gene is TRBV7-9, the J gene TRBJ1-2; D unresolved. Germline lookup yields CDR1 SEHNR and CDR2 FQNEAQ (reference sequence). V was pared by 5 bases and J by 7 bases, with 17 bases between. The CDR3 is 14 residues long. CDR3 sequence reads: CASSPGQARGGYTF. The CDR3 coding sequence is TGTGCCAGCAGCCCAGGCCAGGCTCGGGGTGGCTACACCTTC.

This clonotype was observed at least ten times. This chain joins TRBV2 and TRBJ2-7; 10 bases map to TRBD1. V was pared by 8 bases and J by 5 bases, with 6 bases of the junction left unmatched. From germline, CDR1 is SNHLY and CDR2 FYNNEI. The CDR3 runs 13 residues. The chain's CDR3 is CASHRDRGDEQYF. The CDR3, as DNA: TGTGCCAGCCACCGGGACAGGGGCGACGAGCAGTACTTC.

This chain uses TRBV28 with TRBJ1-2; D is unresolved. The germline V gene has CDR1 MDHEN and CDR2 SYDVKM. The V end was cut by 5 bases, the J end by 0 bases, with 10 bases between. The length of the CDR3 is 14 residues. CDR3 DNA sequence: TGTGCCAGCAGTCCTCAGGTTACTAACTATGGCTACACCTTC. It specifies CASSPQVTNYGYTF.

This clonotype was counted at least ten times. This chain joins TRBV28 and TRBJ2-7; 11 bases line up with TRBD2. This CDR3 has 20 residues. Trimming removed 2 bases from V and 5 bases from J; junction bases left unmatched: 20. Germline values: CDR1 MDHEN, CDR2 SYDVKM. The CDR3 nucleotides are TGTGCCAGCAGTTTAAAACGGGACGAGACTAGCGGGGCCCCTAAGGACGAGCAGTACTTC. Protein product: CASSLKRDETSGAPKDEQYF. The variable domain in full, completed from reference TRBV28 and TRBJ2-7, reads DVKVTQSSRYLVKRTGEKVFLECVQDMDHENMFWYRQDPGLGLRLIYFSYDVKMKEKGDIPEGYSVSREKKERFSLILESASTNQTSMYLCASSLKRDETSGAPKDEQYFGPGTRLTVT.

This clonotype was observed a few times. CDR3 DNA sequence: TGCGCCAGCAGCTTGGAAGTGACAGCCTCGAACACTGAAGCTTTCTTT. Protein product: CASSLEVTASNTEAFF. J is TRBJ1-1 and V is TRBV5-1; tentatively, D is TRBD1 (5 bases). The CDR3 totals 16 residues. Trimming took 0 bases from V and 1 from J, leaving 13 bases between them. The germline V gene encodes CDR1 SGHRS and CDR2 YFSETQ.

The chain has TRBV20-1 and TRBJ2-1, with 7 bases fitting TRBD2. CDR3 length: 17 amino acids. The germline gives CDR1 DFQATT, CDR2 SNEGSKA (reference sequence). V shed 3 bases and J 2 bases; nucleotides not matched to a gene: 13. DNA for the CDR3: TGCAGTGCTAGGACTCAAAGCGGGGCCGACGCCTACAATGAGCAGTTCTTC. Amino acid sequence: CSARTQSGADAYNEQFF.

This clonotype was counted ten times or more. V and J are TRBV5-5 and TRBJ2-5, with D maybe TRBD2 (6 bases). CDR3 length: 15 residues. V was cut by 3 bases and J by 2 bases, with 14 bases left in between. Germline CDR1 is SGHKS and CDR2 is YYEKEE (reference sequence). CDR3 coding DNA: TGTGCCAGCAGCTACTCGCGGGACCGTCAAGAGACCCAGTACTTC. It yields the protein CASSYSRDRQETQYF.

This clonotype was found a few times. V is TRBV19 and J is TRBJ2-7; 12 bases line up with TRBD2. The ends lost 5 bases at V and 5 bases at J; junction bases unmatched: 22. In germline, CDR1 is LNHDA, CDR2 SQIVND (reference sequence). The CDR3 sequence is 20 residues long. CDR3 DNA: TGTGCCAGTAGTCCCGTCGGGACGCCGAGACTAGCGGGAGAGATTGACGAGCAGTACTTC. This translates into CASSPVGTPRLAGEIDEQYF.

The chain carries TRBV3-1 and TRBJ2-1; D is unresolved. The V end was cut by 3 bases, the J end by 0 bases, with 9 bases between. CDR3 length: 15 amino acids. CDR1 is LGHDT, CDR2 YNNKEL, per germline (reference sequence). CDR3 in DNA: TGTGCCAGCAGCCATCGCGTCCGCTCCTACAATGAGCAGTTCTTC. Its protein is CASSHRVRSYNEQFF.

This clonotype came up a few times. The V gene is TRBV5-1, the J gene TRBJ1-5; 7 bases fit TRBD1. The CDR3 is 14 amino acids. The germline V gene has CDR1 SGHRS and CDR2 YFSETQ. V lost 0 bases to trimming and J lost 5 bases; unmatched junction nucleotides: 2. CDR3 coding DNA: TGCGCCAGCAGCTTGGATACAGGGGATCAGCCCCAGCATTTT. Amino acids: CASSLDTGDQPQHF. The full variable domain, in which reference TRBV5-1 and TRBJ1-5 provide the parts outside the CDR3, is KAGVTQTPRYLIKTRGQQVTLSCSPISGHRSVSWYQQTPGQGLQFLFEYFSETQRNKGNFPGRFSGRQFSNSRSEMNVSTLELGDSALYLCASSLDTGDQPQHFGDGTRLSIL.